The clone carrying this TCR beta chain was found a few times. Its antigen remains unidentified. Researchers used 5'RACE with constant-segment primers to make TCR alpha and TCR beta cDNA libraries that carry sample barcodes and UMIs. MiXCR, run by TCRdb on the 5' RACE reads, gives a single entry per CDR3 protein. The table includes some 440,000 distinct CDR3 sequences, 20% to 25% detected once. These data are taken from a study of T-cell memory formation after mild COVID-19. Overall study results and limits: Researchers report contracting CD4+ clones mostly in CM and EM, with CD8+ clones in EMRA.

Germline loops: CDR1 SEHNR, CDR2 FQNEAQ (reference sequence). There are 17 residues in the CDR3. V lost 3 bases to trimming and J lost 0 bases; unmatched junction nucleotides: 6. The sequenced sample consisted of PBMCs or a T cell subset sorted from them (not recorded which). The sequence derives from an adult woman who had mild COVID-19 (a few samples of this study predate the infection). Cell type and time point are not known. V is TRBV7-9 and J is TRBJ2-2, with TRBD1 matching 8 bases. In nucleotides, the CDR3 is TGTGCCAGCAGCTTTGGACAGGGCGGTCCGAACACCGGGGAGCTGTTTTTT. Translated: CASSFGQGGPNTGELFF.